The following is a T cell receptor beta chain sequence with its context. This clone was counted a single time. Which antigen it targets is not known. Base qualities are missing; no much larger clone stands one base away. Per the publication, the time point label means: peripheral blood 6 weeks after treatment start. A total of roughly 30 patients with locally advanced or metastatic urothelial carcinoma, treated at Memorial Sloan Kettering on a trial protocol, made up the cohort. Peripheral blood mononuclear cells were collected pretreatment and during treatment, at between 1 and 8 total time points per patient. The Qiagen DNeasy Blood extraction kit was used to purify genomic DNA from total PBMCs and tumor samples. PBMCs were collected pretreatment and during treatment, and were isolated and stored as previously described. V and J are truncated by 6 bases and 6 bases respectively, leaving an intervening sequence of 8 bases. Its CDR3 holds 12 amino acids, cysteine through phenylalanine. Only CDR3 DNA is held: 36 bases, read in frame from base 1. Taken from the germline V gene, the CDR1 and CDR2 loops are MDHEN and SYDVKM.

This specimen comes from a study of PD-L1 blockade in urothelial cancer (dated by TCRdb to the late 2010s). Study-wide context: Therapy was started at some point between 2014 and 2016 for all patients, and atezolizumab 1,200 mg was administered intravenously every 3 weeks. About 90% of the roughly 29 patients were identified as males with urothelial cancer of bladder origin, and a prior smoking history was reported by 18 of 29 patients. An ECOG performance status of 0 or 1 was recorded for the patients, and 0 to 3 prior chemotherapy regimens had been received by the patients. Blood samples were analyzed at 3 weeks after treatment start (second dose) and at 6 weeks after treatment start. Blood samples gave a median of approximately 150,000 T cells and 83,000 or so unique TCRs, with a median clonality of around 0.08. The study, an exploratory multi-omic analysis, examined somatic, immune and clinical correlates of response to PD-L1 blockade with atezolizumab in urothelial cancer. Pretreatment tumor samples, along with matched peripheral blood collected serially before and after atezolizumab treatment, underwent TCR sequencing. Durable clinical benefit was defined as a progression-free survival longer than 6 months, and TCR features were additionally tested against progression-free survival and overall survival. In the same patients who had TCR sequencing, pretreatment tumors also underwent whole exome sequencing and RNA sequencing. Roughly 9 patients reached durable clinical benefit, while fewer than 25 patients did not. Pretreatment blood TCR-seq was available for fewer than 30 patients, at least one posttreatment blood collection was obtained for some 24 patients, and tumor TCR-seq was available for some 24 patients. Here is what the overall study found, with its caveats: Because of the small sample size (n of about 30) and the many exploratory analyses performed, the results are intended to be regarded as hypothesis-generating. A pretreatment peripheral blood TCR clonality below the median was linked to improved progression-free and overall survival. At 3 weeks after the start of treatment, tumor-associated TCR clones in peripheral blood had expanded more in patients with durable benefit (n of about 20, p = 0.022).

Synthetic TCR analog templates were spiked into each PCR so that absolute template abundance could be estimated from read counts. The immunoSEQ assay used bias-controlled V and J gene primers to amplify TCRbeta CDR3 regions from genomic DNA. Rearranged TCRbeta segments were sequenced at approximately 20X coverage. Per the original workflow: Sequencing errors were corrected by clustering, and CDR3s were annotated against IMGT so that V, D and J genes could be assigned. Downstream analyses used only productive TCRbeta rearrangements and left out out-of-frame or stop-codon sequences. To compute clonality, Shannon entropy was normalized by the log of the number of unique productive sequences and then subtracted from one. Clones differing between time points or between blood and tumor were identified by Fisher's exact test with Benjamini-Hochberg correction at adjusted p below 0.01. Drawn from immuneACCESS, this table holds only the in-frame rearrangements with V and J called that TCRdb kept. Clones are partly lost; checked studies trace under half to an unresolved V gene and leave the rest unexplained. Clonal size and the V and J genes are those of that table, whereas D and trimming came from the DNA. The sample table shows around 66,000 clones, and roughly 86% are seen once. Jointly, the top ten make up around 11% of the sample.

The origin of this receptor is a man aged 60 to 69 with urothelial cancer. This sample comprised PBMCs, obtained around atezolizumab (anti-PD-L1) treatment. The chain links TRBV28 with TRBJ2-2, with the identity of the D gene unclear. For the CDR3, the sequence is CASSLSSGELFF. Read as DNA, the sequence is TGTGCCAGCAGCCTAAGTTCCGGGGAGCTGTTTTTT.